This TCR beta chain came from a study of shared clonotypes between healthy human individuals. Study-wide results and caveats: The study found about 5% of naive CD4 clonotypes shared across four donors.

Trimming pared 0 bases from V and 7 bases from J, leaving 12 bases between. This CDR3 has 14 amino acids. Per the germline V gene, CDR1 is MNHEY and CDR2 is SVGAGI. The method was immunoSEQ multiplex PCR; TCRdb's version includes in-frame clones alone and lacks a portion of them. This sample has about 2,100,000 clones; 93% occur once, and the top ten carry roughly 1.7%. Of note for this clone: Its matching antigen is unknown.

CD8 cells classed as naive were CD45RO-negative and positively selected for CCR7, excluding terminally differentiated effector memory CD45RA+ cells. J is TRBJ1-2 and V is TRBV6-5; D ambiguous. Sequences were obtained from naive CD8+ T cells from PBMCs. This clonotype originated in a man younger than 35 in good health. Some clones in this sample may be carry-over from other donors' samples. This CDR3 reads CASSYSARSRGYTF. The CDR3 DNA reads TGTGCCAGCAGTTACTCGGCCAGAAGCCGTGGCTACACCTTC.